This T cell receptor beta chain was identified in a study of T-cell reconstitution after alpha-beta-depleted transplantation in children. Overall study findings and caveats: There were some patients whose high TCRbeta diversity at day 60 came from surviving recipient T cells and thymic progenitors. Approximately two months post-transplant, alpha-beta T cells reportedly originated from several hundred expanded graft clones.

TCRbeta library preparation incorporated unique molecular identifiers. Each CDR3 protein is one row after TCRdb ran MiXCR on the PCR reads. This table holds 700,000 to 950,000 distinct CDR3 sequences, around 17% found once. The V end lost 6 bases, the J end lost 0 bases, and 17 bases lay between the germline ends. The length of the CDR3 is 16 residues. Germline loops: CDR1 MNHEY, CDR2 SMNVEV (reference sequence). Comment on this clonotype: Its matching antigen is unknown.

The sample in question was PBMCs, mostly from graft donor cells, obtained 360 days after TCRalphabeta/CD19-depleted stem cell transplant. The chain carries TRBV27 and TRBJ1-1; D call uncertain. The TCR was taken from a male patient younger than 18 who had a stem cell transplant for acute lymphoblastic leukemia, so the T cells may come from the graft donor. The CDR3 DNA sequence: TGTGCCAGCAGAGGGTGGGAGGTTGGGATGAACACTGAAGCTTTCTTT. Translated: CASRGWEVGMNTEAFF.